These 26 T cell receptor beta chains share one sample of origin, sequenced in a study of blood T cell repertoires in COVID-19. Clones were read by immunoSEQ multiplex PCR, and TCRdb kept only the in-frame ones, dropping some. The data contain fewer than 200,000 clones, 79% of them singletons. The sequencing sample was made of PBMCs or T cells enriched from blood (not recorded which). The receptor set was obtained from a woman between 70 and 85 years old in a cohort exposed to, infected with or recovered from COVID-19 (not recorded which).

V is TRBV12-5 and J is TRBJ2-7; 8 bases align to TRBD1. Trimming took 5 bases from V and 3 from J; bases not matched to a gene: 9. This CDR3 is 15 amino acids long. Germline loops: CDR1 LGHNT, CDR2 FRNRAP. The CDR3 nucleotides read TGTGCTAGTGGTAAATCCGGTGGACAGGGCTACGAGCAGTACTTC. Encoded protein: CASGKSGGQGYEQYF.

V and J are TRBV10-3 and TRBJ2-5; D ambiguous. V lost 4 bases and J 2 bases, leaving 8 bases between the germline ends. This CDR3 region has 13 residues. Germline CDR1 is ENHRY and CDR2 is SYGVKD. CDR3: CAISAAEQETQYF. For the CDR3, the DNA is TGTGCCATCAGTGCGGCGGAGCAAGAGACCCAGTACTTC.

J is TRBJ1-2 and V is TRBV5-6, with D maybe TRBD1 (6 bases). This CDR3 spans 14 amino acids. Germline CDR1 reads SGHDT; CDR2 reads YYEEEE. V lost 5 bases and J 7 bases, leaving 18 bases between the germline ends. CDR3 amino acids: CASRASQGISGYTF. The CDR3 DNA is TGTGCCAGCAGGGCCTCACAGGGTATCTCTGGCTACACCTTC.

Written as DNA, the CDR3 is TGTGCCAGCAGCCGCCAGGGCTTCGCGAACACCGGGGAGCTGTTTTTT. It translates to CASSRQGFANTGELFF. The gene calls are TRBV5-4 and TRBJ2-2; a weak D match, TRBD1 (5 bases). The CDR3 length is 16 residues. Germline assignment: CDR1 SGHNT and CDR2 YYREEE (reference sequence). V was clipped by 4 bases and J by 0 bases, with 13 bases between them.

The V call is TRBV28, the J call TRBJ1-3; D unclear. The CDR3 consists of 15 residues. Trimming removed 6 bases from V and 2 bases from J, with 14 bases in between. Looked up from germline, CDR1 is MDHEN and CDR2 is SYDVKM. For the CDR3, the DNA is TGTGCCAGCAGGCCGTCGGGGTACACTGGAAACACCATATATTTT. Its protein product is CASRPSGYTGNTIYF. The whole variable domain, remainder taken from reference TRBV28 and TRBJ1-3, is DVKVTQSSRYLVKRTGEKVFLECVQDMDHENMFWYRQDPGLGLRLIYFSYDVKMKEKGDIPEGYSVSREKKERFSLILESASTNQTSMYLCASRPSGYTGNTIYFGEGSWLTVV.

The gene calls are TRBV28 and TRBJ2-5; possibly TRBD1 for D (6 bases). Germline CDR1 reads MDHEN; CDR2 reads SYDVKM. The CDR3 is 17 residues long. Trimming removed 5 bases from V and 5 bases from J, with 24 bases in between. The CDR3 spells CASSKASIQGTVETQYF. The CDR3 bases are TGTGCCAGCAGTAAAGCCTCAATCCAGGGGACGGTGGAGACCCAGTACTTC.

The chain carries TRBV14 and TRBJ1-6, with D possibly matching TRBD1 (5 bases). CDR1 is SGHDN, CDR2 FVKESK, per germline. The V and J ends lost 2 bases and 9 bases respectively, with 11 bases between them. The CDR3 loop spans 14 amino acids. CDR3 residues: CASSQRTGSSPLHF. DNA of the CDR3: TGTGCCAGCAGCCAAAGAACAGGATCTTCACCCCTCCACTTT.

J is TRBJ1-6 and V is TRBV11-2; tentative D call: TRBD1 (6 bases). CDR3 length equals 17 residues. The ends were cut back, 5 bases at V and 7 bases at J, with 21 bases in the middle. Germline CDR1 SGHAT, CDR2 FQNNGV. In DNA, the CDR3 is TGTGCCAGCAGCCAAAAACCCGGCGGGGGCTTCAATTCACCCCTCCACTTT. It specifies CASSQKPGGGFNSPLHF.

This rearrangement joins TRBV7-2 to TRBJ1-4, with D possibly being TRBD1 (6 bases). Germline values: CDR1 SGHTA, CDR2 FQGNSA. V shed 1 base and J shed 4 bases, with 16 bases lying between them. The CDR3 has 17 residues. CDR3 coding DNA: TGTGCCAGCAGCTTAGGGGAAGGGGGACCAAATAATGAAAAACTGTTTTTT. Its protein is CASSLGEGGPNNEKLFF.

This chain joins TRBV4-1 and TRBJ2-3; TRBD2 matches 9 bases. The V and J ends lost 4 bases and 0 bases, in that order; junction bases with no gene match: 2. This CDR3 contains 15 residues. Germline lookup yields CDR1 MGHRA and CDR2 YSYEKL. CDR3 sequence: CASSPSGVSTDTQYF. In DNA form, the CDR3 reads TGCGCCAGCAGCCCTAGCGGGGTCAGCACAGATACGCAGTATTTT.

The V call is TRBV18, the J call TRBJ2-5; 9 bases fit TRBD1. Germline CDR1 and CDR2: KGHSH and LQKENI. The CDR3 spans 14 residues. Losses at the gene ends were 3 bases for V and 1 base for J; bases not matched to a gene: 0. CDR3 DNA: TGTGCCAGCTCACCGGGACAGGGCCAAGAGACCCAGTACTTC. It translates to CASSPGQGQETQYF.

CDR3 nucleotide sequence: TGTGCCACCAGCGGCCCCCGTTACGGAGCTATCGGCGACTACAATGAGCAGTTCTTC. Encoded protein: CATSGPRYGAIGDYNEQFF. The rearrangement uses TRBV15 and TRBJ2-1, with no clear D. V was clipped by 5 bases and J by 3 bases, with 26 bases between them. The CDR3 contains 19 residues. From germline, CDR1 is LNHNV and CDR2 YYDKDF (reference sequence).

This chain joins TRBV4-1 and TRBJ2-1, with 8 positions matching TRBD2. This CDR3 spans 15 amino acids. The V gene end was trimmed by 1 base and the J gene end by 7 bases; junction bases not matched to a gene: 6. Germline values: CDR1 MGHRA, CDR2 YSYEKL. CDR3 DNA sequence: TGCGCCAGCAGCCAAGCGGGAGGGCGGGGAAATGAGCAGTTCTTC. Its translation is CASSQAGGRGNEQFF.

This chain uses TRBV20-1 with TRBJ1-1; D is ambiguous. This CDR3 is built from 10 residues. Germline CDR1 reads DFQATT; CDR2 reads SNEGSKA (reference sequence). V lost 7 bases, J lost 6 bases, and 9 bases lay in between. The CDR3 DNA sequence: TGCAGTGTAACGGGAGCTGAAGCTTTCTTT. It is translated as CSVTGAEAFF.

This clone was picked up one time. The rearrangement links TRBV11-3 to TRBJ1-2; 8 nucleotides agree with TRBD1. This CDR3 is built from 13 residues. The trim removed 5 bases at V and 8 bases at J, leaving 7 bases unmatched. Germline V gene sequence: CDR1 SGHNT, CDR2 YENEEA. This CDR3 is CASSVDRVYGYTF. In DNA form, the CDR3 reads TGTGCCAGCAGCGTGGACAGGGTATACGGCTACACCTTC.

CDR3 amino acids: CASSLTGVSSYNEQFF. CDR3 nucleotides: TGCGCCAGCAGCTTGACAGGTGTGAGCTCCTACAATGAGCAGTTCTTC. J is TRBJ2-1 and V is TRBV5-1; possibly TRBD1 for D (5 bases). This CDR3 spans 16 amino acids. Trimming removed 1 base from V and 0 bases from J, with 11 bases in between. CDR1 is SGHRS and CDR2 is YFSETQ in the germline V gene.

The gene calls are TRBV28 and TRBJ1-1, with D unresolved. CDR3 length: 13 residues. Trimming stripped 4 bases from V and 1 base from J, with 7 bases between. Per germline, CDR1 MDHEN and CDR2 SYDVKM. CDR3 bases: TGTGCCAGCAGTTCCGCGGGGAACACTGAAGCTTTCTTT. This gives the protein CASSSAGNTEAFF. The entire variable domain, with the rest obtained from reference TRBV28 and TRBJ1-1, is as follows: DVKVTQSSRYLVKRTGEKVFLECVQDMDHENMFWYRQDPGLGLRLIYFSYDVKMKEKGDIPEGYSVSREKKERFSLILESASTNQTSMYLCASSSAGNTEAFFGQGTRLTVV.

The V call is TRBV12-3 or TRBV12-4, the J call TRBJ1-1, with D unresolved. The CDR3 contains 13 residues. The germline V and J ends were trimmed by 3 bases and 1 base, with 6 bases remaining between them. The CDR3 spells CASSFTWNTEAFF. DNA for the CDR3: TGTGCCAGCAGTTTCACATGGAACACTGAAGCTTTCTTT.

This clone was detected once. The genes are TRBV30 and TRBJ2-3, with D unresolved. Trimming stripped 0 bases from V and 4 bases from J, with 5 bases between. This CDR3 comprises 12 residues. CDR1 and CDR2 from the germline V gene are GTSNPN and SVGIG (reference sequence). This CDR3 reads CAWSVQADTQYF. In nucleotides, the CDR3 is TGTGCCTGGAGTGTACAAGCAGATACGCAGTATTTT.

This clone was found once. The chain employs TRBV2 and TRBJ2-3; perhaps TRBD2 as D (6 bases). Germline CDR1 SNHLY, CDR2 FYNNEI. Trimming took off 3 bases at V and 6 bases at J, with 10 bases between the two ends. The CDR3 consists of 13 residues. For the CDR3, the DNA is TGTGCCAGCAGTGAGGGGGGAGAGGATACGCAGTATTTT. Protein: CASSEGGEDTQYF.

This rearrangement joins TRBV28 to TRBJ2-7; TRBD1 matches 10 bases. Germline CDR1 MDHEN, CDR2 SYDVKM. V lost 4 bases to trimming and J lost 4 bases; unmatched junction nucleotides: 7. This CDR3 comprises 15 residues. DNA of the CDR3: TGTGCCAGCAGTTCGCCGGGACAGGGGACGTACGAGCAGTACTTC. It encodes CASSSPGQGTYEQYF. The complete variable domain, with remaining parts taken from reference TRBV28 and TRBJ2-7, reads DVKVTQSSRYLVKRTGEKVFLECVQDMDHENMFWYRQDPGLGLRLIYFSYDVKMKEKGDIPEGYSVSREKKERFSLILESASTNQTSMYLCASSSPGQGTYEQYFGPGTRLTVT.

The V gene is TRBV7-9, the J gene TRBJ2-3; D is undetermined. V was pared by 3 bases and J by 2 bases, with 3 bases between. The CDR3 is 12 residues long. Germline assignment: CDR1 SEHNR and CDR2 FQNEAQ (reference sequence). CDR3 DNA: TGTGCCAGCAGCTTTAACACAGATACGCAGTATTTT. This sequence encodes CASSFNTDTQYF.

The chain uses TRBV6-5 and TRBJ2-2, with 7 bases lining up with TRBD1. Unmatched junction bases numbered 9, after V lost 5 bases and J lost 6 bases. The CDR3 is 15 amino acids. From germline, CDR1 is MNHEY and CDR2 SVGAGI. CDR3: CASSPPRGGAGELFF. CDR3 DNA sequence: TGTGCCAGCAGTCCTCCCCGAGGGGGCGCCGGGGAGCTGTTTTTT.

J is TRBJ2-7 and V is TRBV28, with TRBD1 matching over 8 bases. After removal of 2 bases from V and 5 bases from J, the junction contained 5 bases not matched to a gene. The CDR3 has 14 amino acids. Germline assignment: CDR1 MDHEN and CDR2 SYDVKM. The CDR3 nucleotides are TGTGCCAGCAGTTTAAGGACAGGGAGAAACGAGCAGTACTTC. Translating it yields CASSLRTGRNEQYF. Using reference TRBV28 and TRBJ2-7 for the parts outside the CDR3, the full variable domain is DVKVTQSSRYLVKRTGEKVFLECVQDMDHENMFWYRQDPGLGLRLIYFSYDVKMKEKGDIPEGYSVSREKKERFSLILESASTNQTSMYLCASSLRTGRNEQYFGPGTRLTVT.

V gene TRBV24-1 combines with J gene TRBJ1-3; 7 bases map to TRBD1. The CDR3 extends over 17 amino acids. CDR1 is KGHDR, CDR2 SFDVKD, per germline. Trimming took 5 bases from V and 1 from J; bases not matched to a gene: 10. In DNA form, the CDR3 reads TGTGCCACCAGTGGACCTCCAGGGGGAGGATCTGGAAACACCATATATTTT. It translates to CATSGPPGGGSGNTIYF.

As regards this clone: Because the CDR3's place on the DNA is in doubt, the DNA is left out and the CDR3 is given as listed by TCRdb. The V call is TRBV12-3 or TRBV12-4, the J call TRBJ1-5. The CDR3 comprises 12 residues, both ends counted. The CDR3: CASSSSYQPQHF.